This TCR beta chain is from a study of blood T cells in healthy people across ages. Study-level findings and limits: Diversity was higher, and naive CD4+ cells more numerous, in long-lived donors than in aged donors.

This CDR3 region has 14 residues. Germline lookup yields CDR1 MNHEY and CDR2 SVGAGI. V shed 3 bases and J shed 4 bases, with 12 bases lying between them. Investigators took 8 to 10 milliliters of peripheral blood from every donor. The table lists this clonotype with a few counts. What it recognizes is unknown. Alongside a J-beta primer mix, a sample-barcoded 5' primer served in a second PCR lasting about 7 to 12 cycles. The yield of each sample was at least 3 million CDR3-containing paired-end reads. TCRdb re-called the 5' RACE reads through MiXCR, storing one row per CDR3 protein. The sample gives roughly 1,000,000 distinct CDR3 sequences, about 25% of which show up once; around 0.75% is in the top ten. Separately, the same data were catalogued under a study of T cells of mothers and their children. This second study notes: All extracted RNA went into cDNA synthesis, approximately 1.5 ug per 15 ul.

The source material was blood. The TCR comes from a girl aged 2 to 9 in good health. The chain carries TRBV6-5 and TRBJ2-5, with a tentative D call TRBD2 (6 bases). The CDR3 sequence: CASSYPGVGETQYF. CDR3 bases: TGTGCCAGCAGTTATCCGGGAGTCGGAGAGACCCAGTACTTC.